This T cell receptor beta chain was profiled in a study of shared clonotypes between healthy human individuals. The test was conducted at deep level. Produced via immunoSEQ multiplex PCR; TCRdb's table is partial and in-frame only. The sample shows about 960,000 clones, less than 85% of them seen only once. Findings and caveats of the study: Inspection by rarefaction showed sorted-subset sequencing to be incomplete despite large depth.

The germline gives CDR1 SNHLY, CDR2 FYNNEI. CDR3 length: 13 residues. The V gene lost 6 bases and the J gene lost 5 bases, with 13 bases spanning the gap. For this clone: Its target is not known.

This chain joins TRBV2 and TRBJ1-1, with D possibly being TRBD1 (5 bases). Sequencing was carried out using memory CD4+ T cells sorted from blood. Subset noted: CD45RA-negative fraction. The TCR originated in a man aged 18 to 35 in good health. CDR3 coding DNA: TGTGCCAGCAGGTTCAGGGAGCGGACTGAAGCTTTCTTT. Amino acid sequence: CASRFRERTEAFF.